Listed here are 21 T cell receptor beta chains from one sample, sequenced in a study of GPR56 and killer-like receptors on CD4 memory cells. TCRdb re-called the reads, yielding one record per CDR3 amino acid sequence without DNA. The table gives approximately 2,500 distinct CDR3 sequences; the top ten clones make up under 4.5% of it. FACS enrichment separated five CD4+ populations based on killer cell lectin-like receptor and GPR56 expression. Source material: memory CD4+ T cells from blood. These receptors came from a human donor in good health.

This rearrangement joins TRBV7-9 to TRBJ1-2. Germline assignment: CDR1 SEHNR and CDR2 FQNEAQ (reference sequence). The CDR3 totals 12 residues. CDR3: CASSLVEDGYTF.

This clonotype ranks as large in terms of frequency. This sequence joins TRBV6-5 and TRBJ2-2; the TRBD1 assignment by TCRdb is unverifiable without DNA. CDR1 and CDR2 from the germline V gene are MNHEY and SVGAGI. CDR3 length equals 16 residues. The CDR3 region is CASSYNTAGFTGELFF.

V is TRBV20-1 and J is TRBJ2-1; TCRdb gives TRBD1 as the D gene, but with no DNA this cannot be confirmed. CDR3 size: 11 residues. Germline CDR1 reads DFQATT; CDR2 reads SNEGSKA (reference sequence). The CDR3 reads CSHLGDNEQFF.

Considering frequency, this clonotype is medium-sized. The chain couples TRBV7-2 to TRBJ1-2; lacking DNA, the TRBD1 call made by TCRdb goes unchecked. Per germline, CDR1 SGHTA and CDR2 FQGNSA. The CDR3 is 14 amino acids. CDR3 amino acids: CASSLDWGRGGYTF. Variable domain in full (rest from reference TRBV7-2 and TRBJ1-2): GAGVSQSPSNKVTEKGKDVELRCDPISGHTALYWYRQSLGQGLEFLIYFQGNSAPDKSGLPSDRFSAERTGGSVSTLTIQRTQQEDSAVYLCASSLDWGRGGYTFGSGTRLTVV.

This rearrangement joins TRBV20-1 to TRBJ2-3. This CDR3 has 13 amino acids. Per the germline V gene, CDR1 is DFQATT and CDR2 is SNEGSKA (reference sequence). This CDR3 is CSRSGAHTDTQYF.

Measured by frequency, this clonotype is medium-sized. The chain employs TRBV6-1 and TRBJ1-3. This CDR3 has 14 amino acids. The germline CDR1 and CDR2 sequences are MNHNS and SASEGT. CDR3 loop: CASSEVSSGNTIYF.

The V call is TRBV20-1, the J call TRBJ1-5; the TCRdb D gene call, TRBD1, has no DNA to confirm it. The CDR3 is 15 residues long. Germline V lookup: CDR1 DFQATT, CDR2 SNEGSKA (reference sequence). CDR3 protein: CSASSGAEVVQPQHF.

In terms of frequency, this clonotype is medium-sized. The rearrangement joins TRBV18 to TRBJ2-3. This CDR3 has 13 residues. Germline assignment: CDR1 KGHSH and CDR2 LQKENI. The CDR3 is CASSSHIGDTQYF.

This rearrangement joins TRBV29-1 to TRBJ2-3; without DNA, the TCRdb call of TRBD2 cannot be checked. Germline-derived CDR1 and CDR2 are SQVTM and ANQGSEA. There are 14 residues in the CDR3. This CDR3 is CSVETSGSPGTQYF.

This clonotype is classed as medium-sized by frequency. The chain recombines TRBV11-2 with TRBJ2-1. CDR1 SGHAT and CDR2 FQNNGV come from the germline V gene. The CDR3 totals 14 residues. The CDR3 reads CASSLGLAYNEQFF.

By frequency, this clonotype registers medium-sized. CDR3 amino acids: CASSWTGGEVGYGYTF. The gene calls are TRBV5-5 and TRBJ1-2; TCRdb's D call, TRBD1, is unchecked because there is no DNA. The CDR3 covers 16 residues. The germline V gene has CDR1 SGHKS and CDR2 YYEKEE (reference sequence).

The V gene is TRBV20-1, the J gene TRBJ2-5. This CDR3 contains 11 residues. Germline values: CDR1 DFQATT, CDR2 SNEGSKA (reference sequence). This chain's CDR3 is CSARNGETQYF.

This clonotype is medium-sized by frequency. The CDR3 region is CASSSVGQGRGELFF. The chain couples TRBV5-4 to TRBJ2-2; TCRdb calls TRBD1, which cannot be checked without DNA. The CDR3 is 15 residues long. CDR1 SGHNT and CDR2 YYREEE come from the germline V gene (reference sequence).

V usage is TRBV29-1 and J usage is TRBJ2-6; TCRdb designates TRBD1, a call that cannot be tested without DNA. Germline CDR1 SQVTM, CDR2 ANQGSEA. The CDR3 covers 13 residues. The CDR3 reads CSAGGVGANVLTF.

This clonotype is deemed medium-sized by its frequency. The J gene is TRBJ1-2, the V gene TRBV29-1; TCRdb proposes TRBD1, but this gene call is untestable without DNA. The CDR3 sequence is 13 residues long. Germline V CDR1 and CDR2: SQVTM, ANQGSEA. CDR3: CSVRQGANYGYTF.

The rearrangement links TRBV9 to TRBJ2-5; TCRdb's D gene call, TRBD1, goes unchecked for lack of DNA. CDR3 length: 13 amino acids. CDR1 is SGDLS and CDR2 is YYNGEE in the germline V gene. This chain's CDR3 is CASNRGLQETQYF.

Considering frequency, this clonotype is large. V is TRBV6-1 and J is TRBJ1-5; as DNA is missing, the TRBD1 call by TCRdb cannot be tested. Germline lookup yields CDR1 MNHNS and CDR2 SASEGT. There are 11 residues in the CDR3. The CDR3 loop is CASRTTGFGHF.

This clonotype shows up as large (0.1 to 1%) by frequency. The gene calls are TRBV7-2 and TRBJ1-2; with no DNA, the TCRdb D assignment of TRBD1 cannot be verified. The CDR3 length is 13 residues. Germline CDR1 reads SGHTA; CDR2 reads FQGNSA. The CDR3 is CASSSRGNYGYTF. Variable domain in full (rest from reference TRBV7-2 and TRBJ1-2): GAGVSQSPSNKVTEKGKDVELRCDPISGHTALYWYRQSLGQGLEFLIYFQGNSAPDKSGLPSDRFSAERTGGSVSTLTIQRTQQEDSAVYLCASSSRGNYGYTFGSGTRLTVV.

The chain links TRBV2 to TRBJ2-7; absent DNA, TCRdb's TRBD2 call cannot be checked. The CDR3 has 11 residues. The germline V gene encodes CDR1 SNHLY and CDR2 FYNNEI. The CDR3: CASTLRAEQYF.

This clonotype is labeled medium-sized based on frequency. This chain joins TRBV12-3 or TRBV12-4 and TRBJ1-4. This CDR3 is built from 12 residues. CDR3 residues: CASSLVGEKLFF.

By frequency, this clonotype is medium-sized. This chain connects TRBV27 to TRBJ1-3; TCRdb calls TRBD1, which cannot be checked without DNA. CDR1 is MNHEY, CDR2 SMNVEV, per germline (reference sequence). This CDR3 contains 16 residues. CDR3 residues: CASSLSGGGLGNTIYF.